Below are 18 T cell receptor beta chains sequenced from a single sample in a study of blood T cell repertoires in COVID-19. Sequenced by immunoSEQ multiplex PCR; TCRdb stores in-frame clones only, minus some. The data show 350,000 to 550,000 clones, 75% to 90% seen once. The sample was PBMCs or T cells enriched from blood (not recorded which). Receptors originate from a man in his thirties or forties who had recovered from COVID-19.

The chain recombines TRBV19 with TRBJ2-1; D gene ambiguous. Germline CDR1 is LNHDA and CDR2 is SQIVND (reference sequence). Trimming removed 0 bases from V and 7 bases from J, with 10 bases in between. CDR3 length: 14 amino acids. The CDR3 region has the DNA TGTGCCAGTAGTATAGACAGGATAGGAAATGAGCAGTTCTTC. Translating it yields CASSIDRIGNEQFF. Full variable domain (remainder filled in from reference TRBV19 and TRBJ2-1): DGGITQSPKYLFRKEGQNVTLSCEQNLNHDAMYWYRQDPGQGLRLIYYSQIVNDFQKGDIAEGYSVSREKKESFPLTVTSAQKNPTAFYLCASSIDRIGNEQFFGPGTRLTVL.

Notes on this clone: Distinct nucleotide sequences in the sample also encode this CDR3. The chain recombines TRBV28 with TRBJ1-2; 10 bases agree with TRBD1. The V segment lost 5 bases and the J segment 2 bases; nucleotides outside the gene matches: 2. Germline assignment: CDR1 MDHEN and CDR2 SYDVKM. The CDR3 runs 14 residues. CDR3 sequence (DNA): TGTGCCAGCAGTCTGACAGGGGGCAACTATGGCTACACCTTC. It specifies CASSLTGGNYGYTF.

This chain links TRBV4-1 with TRBJ2-1; tentatively, D is TRBD2 (5 bases). CDR3 length: 17 residues. The ends were cut back, 2 bases at V and 8 bases at J, with 22 bases in the middle. The germline V gene encodes CDR1 MGHRA and CDR2 YSYEKL. CDR3 sequence (DNA): TGCGCCAGCAGCCAATCCGCTACGGGGAGTAATTACTATGAGCAGTTCTTC. As protein: CASSQSATGSNYYEQFF.

The chain uses TRBV27 and TRBJ1-2; no definite D call. Looked up from germline, CDR1 is MNHEY and CDR2 is SMNVEV (reference sequence). The CDR3 is 15 amino acids. Trimming removed 4 bases from V and 4 bases from J, with 16 bases in between. CDR3 protein: CASSSPGAGGYGYTF. The DNA of the CDR3 is TGTGCCAGCAGTTCCCCGGGAGCAGGTGGCTATGGCTACACCTTC.

This clone appeared a single time. V gene TRBV13 combines with J gene TRBJ2-7; 13 nucleotides agree with TRBD2. This CDR3 region has 15 residues. V shed 0 bases, J shed 5 bases, and the junction held 1 base outside the gene matches. Germline CDR1 and CDR2: PRHDT and FYEKMQ (reference sequence). This CDR3 reads CASSLGTSGRNEQYF. CDR3 DNA: TGTGCCAGCAGCTTAGGGACTAGCGGGAGGAACGAGCAGTACTTC.

V usage is TRBV7-6 and J usage is TRBJ2-2; perhaps TRBD1 as D (5 bases). Germline CDR1 is SGHVS and CDR2 is FNYEAQ. The CDR3 consists of 15 residues. V was pared by 1 base and J by 2 bases, with 8 bases between. The CDR3 DNA reads TGTGCCAGCAGCTTAGGATGGGGCAACACCGGGGAGCTGTTTTTT. Amino acid sequence: CASSLGWGNTGELFF.

The rearrangement joins TRBV21-1 to TRBJ1-2; the DNA was not compared with TRBD1, the D call given in the table. TRBV21-1 has pseudogene status. The CDR3 length is 15 residues. The CDR3: CASSRTGIILNGYTF. DNA of the CDR3: TGTGCCAGCAGCAGAACAGGGATTATCTTAAATGGCTACACCTTC.

This chain connects TRBV12-5 to TRBJ2-1; 7 bases match TRBD2. The V gene's germline CDR1 is LGHNT and CDR2 FRNRAP. V dropped 0 bases and J dropped 4; count of bases not matched to a gene: 18. The CDR3 length is 20 residues. CDR3 sequence reads: CASGLVLTTLGGRRYNEQFF. CDR3 in DNA: TGTGCTAGTGGTTTGGTACTAACCACCCTCGGCGGGAGAAGGTACAATGAGCAGTTCTTC.

The chain carries TRBV7-9 and TRBJ1-5; 12 nucleotides align to TRBD1. Germline trimming cut 0 bases from V and 5 bases from J; bases unmatched to any gene: 2. This CDR3 spans 16 amino acids. Germline loops: CDR1 SEHNR, CDR2 FQNEAQ (reference sequence). In DNA form, the CDR3 reads TGTGCCAGCAGCTTAGCCGGGACAGGGGGCGATCAGCCCCAGCATTTT. This codes for CASSLAGTGGDQPQHF.

The chain uses TRBV6-5 and TRBJ2-7, with a possible D match to TRBD1 (6 bases). Germline V gene sequence: CDR1 MNHEY, CDR2 SVGAGI. This CDR3 spans 14 amino acids. The V end was cut by 11 bases, the J end by 8 bases, with 25 bases between. CDR3 sequence reads: CAVEGGAALIKQYF. In DNA form, the CDR3 reads TGTGCCGTTGAAGGGGGAGCGGCACTTATCAAGCAGTACTTC.

The chain couples TRBV28 to TRBJ2-2; D possibly corresponds to TRBD2 (5 bases). V lost 7 bases and J 0 bases, leaving 18 bases between the germline ends. In germline, CDR1 is MDHEN, CDR2 SYDVKM. The CDR3 is 17 residues long. The CDR3 region has the DNA TGTGCCAGCACCCGTAACCTCCGAGCGGCGAACACCGGGGAGCTGTTTTTT. Translating gives CASTRNLRAANTGELFF.

CDR3 DNA sequence: TGTGCCAGTAGTACACCCCAATGGGCGGGAGTAGCCTACGAGCAGTACTTC. As protein: CASSTPQWAGVAYEQYF. V usage is TRBV19 and J usage is TRBJ2-7; 7 bases line up with TRBD2. V lost 4 bases and J lost 2; bases outside the gene matches: 14. CDR3 length: 17 amino acids. Germline assignment: CDR1 LNHDA and CDR2 SQIVND (reference sequence). The complete variable domain, with remaining parts taken from reference TRBV19 and TRBJ2-7, reads DGGITQSPKYLFRKEGQNVTLSCEQNLNHDAMYWYRQDPGQGLRLIYYSQIVNDFQKGDIAEGYSVSREKKESFPLTVTSAQKNPTAFYLCASSTPQWAGVAYEQYFGPGTRLTVT.

This chain joins TRBV5-6 and TRBJ1-5; TRBD1 agrees at 9 bases. With 4 bases clipped from V and 7 bases from J, the junction kept 6 bases outside the gene matches. Germline V gene data show CDR1 as SGHDT and CDR2 as YYEEEE. This CDR3 has 14 amino acids. CDR3 amino acids: CASSLQGAGQPQHF. CDR3 bases: TGTGCCAGCAGCCTACAGGGGGCCGGGCAGCCCCAGCATTTT. Full variable domain (remainder filled in from reference TRBV5-6 and TRBJ1-5): DAGVTQSPTHLIKTRGQQVTLRCSPKSGHDTVSWYQQALGQGPQFIFQYYEEEERQRGNFPDRFSGHQFPNYSSELNVNALLLGDSALYLCASSLQGAGQPQHFGDGTRLSIL.

The rearrangement joins TRBV28 to TRBJ1-4, with a tentative D call TRBD1 (5 bases). This CDR3 spans 15 amino acids. In germline, CDR1 is MDHEN, CDR2 SYDVKM. V lost 4 bases to trimming and J lost 7 bases, with 16 bases between them. The CDR3 DNA reads as TGTGCCAGCAGTTCCCCGGAGGGGTTGGTTGAAAAACTGTTTTTT. Amino acids: CASSSPEGLVEKLFF.

This clone occurred once. The chain couples TRBV6-5 to TRBJ2-2; D is possibly TRBD2 (6 bases). This CDR3 region has 15 residues. Germline CDR1 reads MNHEY; CDR2 reads SVGAGI. Trimming removed 6 bases at V and 6 bases at J, with 17 bases between. CDR3: CASRDPGDPAGELFF. The DNA of the CDR3 is TGTGCCAGCAGGGATCCGGGAGACCCGGCCGGGGAGCTGTTTTTT.

The chain carries TRBV21-1 and TRBJ2-4; the table calls TRBD1, which could not be checked here. TRBV21-1 is tagged as a pseudogene. The CDR3 runs to 14 residues. Here the CDR3 reads CASSKGASENIQYF. The CDR3 DNA is TGTGCCAGCAGCAAAGGGGCCTCAGAAAACATTCAGTACTTC.

This chain joins TRBV4-1 and TRBJ2-7; maybe TRBD2 (5 bases). The V and J ends lost 0 bases and 4 bases respectively, with 13 bases between them. Germline CDR1 reads MGHRA; CDR2 reads YSYEKL. CDR3 length: 15 residues. CDR3 in DNA: TGCGCCAGCAGCCAAGATGGGTTACTAGAGTACGAGCAGTACTTC. Protein product: CASSQDGLLEYEQYF.

This chain uses TRBV14 with TRBJ2-7, with 7 bases aligning to TRBD1. This CDR3 comprises 14 residues. The J segment lost 3 bases and the V segment lost 0 bases, leaving 2 bases of the junction unmatched. Germline CDR1 reads SGHDN; CDR2 reads FVKESK. The CDR3 DNA sequence: TGTGCCAGCAGCCAAGAAAACAGGGGCTACGAGCAGTACTTC. Translation gives CASSQENRGYEQYF.